This T cell receptor (beta chain) was sequenced during a study of monozygotic twins with inflammatory bowel disease. CDR1 and CDR2 (germline): SEHNR, FQNEAQ (reference sequence). This CDR3 has 14 residues. No DNA is given; TCRdb re-called the 5' RACE reads and lists each CDR3 protein once. This sample's table reports more than 300,000 distinct CDR3 sequences. Study-wide findings and caveats: In the analysis, different T cell subtypes could not be told apart. Twins with IBD had fewer clonotypes in common with others than healthy twins, particularly during disease activity.

On this clonotype itself: Its target is not known.

Sequencing was done on a sample of blood. The TCR sequence derives from a human donor with ulcerative colitis or Crohn's disease, or a healthy co-twin of an affected twin (not recorded which). The rearrangement links TRBV7-9 to TRBJ2-7; checking the TCRdb D call of TRBD1 is not possible without DNA. The CDR3 here is CASSSRGRPYEQYF.